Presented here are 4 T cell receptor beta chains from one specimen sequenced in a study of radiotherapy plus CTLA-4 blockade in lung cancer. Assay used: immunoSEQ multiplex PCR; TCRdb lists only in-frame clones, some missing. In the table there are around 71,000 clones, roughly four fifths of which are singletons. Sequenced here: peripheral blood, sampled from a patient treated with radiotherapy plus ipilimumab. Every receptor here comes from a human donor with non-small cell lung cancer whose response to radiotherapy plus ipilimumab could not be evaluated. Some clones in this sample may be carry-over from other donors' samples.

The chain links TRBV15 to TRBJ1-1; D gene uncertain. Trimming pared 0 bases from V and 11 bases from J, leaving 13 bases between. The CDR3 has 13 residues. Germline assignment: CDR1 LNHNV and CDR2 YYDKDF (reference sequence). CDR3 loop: CATSRDQWQWAFF. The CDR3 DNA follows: TGTGCCACCAGCAGAGATCAATGGCAGTGGGCTTTCTTT. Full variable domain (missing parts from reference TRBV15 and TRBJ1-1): DAMVIQNPRYQVTQFGKPVTLSCSQTLNHNVMYWYQQKSSQAPKLLFHYYDKDFNNEADTPDNFQSRRPNTSFCFLDIRSPGLGDTAMYLCATSRDQWQWAFFGQGTRLTVV.

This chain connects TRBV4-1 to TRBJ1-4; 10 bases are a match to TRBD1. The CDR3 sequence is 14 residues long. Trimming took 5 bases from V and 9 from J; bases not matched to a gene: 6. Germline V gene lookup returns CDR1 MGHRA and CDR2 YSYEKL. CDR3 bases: TGCGCCAGCAGCGACCGGGACAGGGGTCAAAAACTGTTTTTT. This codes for CASSDRDRGQKLFF.

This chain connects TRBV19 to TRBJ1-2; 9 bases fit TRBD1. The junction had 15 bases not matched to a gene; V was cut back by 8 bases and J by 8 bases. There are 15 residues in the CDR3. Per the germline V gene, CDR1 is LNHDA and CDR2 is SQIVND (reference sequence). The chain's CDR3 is CASSRSGQGVVGYTF. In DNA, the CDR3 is TGTGCCAGTTCCCGCTCGGGACAGGGAGTAGTCGGCTACACCTTC.

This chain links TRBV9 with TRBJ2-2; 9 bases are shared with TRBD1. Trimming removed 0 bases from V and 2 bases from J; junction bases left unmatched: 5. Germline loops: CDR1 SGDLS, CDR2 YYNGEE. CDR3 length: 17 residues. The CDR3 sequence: CASSVVNRGPNTGELFF. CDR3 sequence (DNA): TGTGCCAGCAGCGTAGTAAACAGGGGGCCTAACACCGGGGAGCTGTTTTTT.